These 24 T cell receptor beta chains share one sample of origin, sequenced in a study of blood T cells in healthy people across ages (dated by TCRdb to 2014 to 2015). Library generation was performed with 5' RACE. The run used an Illumina HiSeq 2500. The second PCR ran for roughly 7 to 12 cycles and used a J-beta primer mix along with a sample-barcoded 5' primer. The public reads were run again by TCRdb, first through fastp at Q25 and then through MiXCR, and only productive beta chains were kept. Every CDR3 protein is listed once, alongside the most common genes and DNA of its rows. The sample table holds approximately 780,000 distinct CDR3 sequences, of which under 30% were seen once. The ten top clones hold under 3% of the sample. These data were also reused for a study on T cells of mothers and their children.

Sequences were obtained from blood. All receptors derive from a boy between 10 and 17 years old in good health.

This clonotype was seen ten or more times. At one boundary the junction diverges from the germline segment, which might be a read error. This sequence joins TRBV29-1 and TRBJ2-5, with 9 bases aligning to TRBD2. The CDR3 is 13 amino acids. Germline CDR1 SQVTM, CDR2 ANQGSEA. The CDR3: CSVGASGVPREFF. CDR3 DNA sequence: TGCAGCGTTGGGGCTAGCGGGGTCCCGCGGGAGTTCTTC.

This chain uses TRBV20-1 with TRBJ2-7; D gene uncertain. V was cut by 3 bases and J by 5 bases, with 8 bases left in between. This CDR3 has 11 amino acids. CDR1 and CDR2 (germline): DFQATT, SNEGSKA (reference sequence). The CDR3 protein is CSASRWDEQYF. As DNA, the CDR3 is TGCAGTGCTAGTAGGTGGGACGAGCAGTACTTC.

This chain joins TRBV7-9 and TRBJ1-2; D ambiguous. There are 14 residues in the CDR3. Trimming left V 3 bases short and J 3 bases short, with 11 bases between. Germline loops: CDR1 SEHNR, CDR2 FQNEAQ (reference sequence). CDR3: CASSFSGVDYGYTF. The DNA of the CDR3 is TGTGCCAGCAGCTTCTCCGGCGTTGACTATGGCTACACCTTC.

This clonotype occurred a few times. The J gene is TRBJ2-2, the V gene TRBV2; tentative D call: TRBD2 (6 bases). Trimming stripped 8 bases from V and 0 bases from J, with 10 bases between. Germline CDR1 SNHLY, CDR2 FYNNEI. This CDR3 contains 14 residues. The CDR3 DNA follows: TGTGCCAGCCGGGGGTTCGCGAACACCGGGGAGCTGTTTTTT. This encodes CASRGFANTGELFF.

The chain has TRBV24-1 and TRBJ2-1, with 10 positions matching TRBD1. The germline CDR1 and CDR2 sequences are KGHDR and SFDVKD. The length of the CDR3 is 15 residues. V shed 5 bases and J 7 bases; nucleotides not matched to a gene: 7. Written as DNA, the CDR3 is TGTGCCACCAGTGGGACCGGGACAGGGGATAATGAGCAGTTCTTC. Protein sequence: CATSGTGTGDNEQFF.

The table lists this clonotype with a few counts. The chain links TRBV7-2 to TRBJ1-4; 7 bases map to TRBD1. V trimming: 5 bases; J trimming: 2 bases; junction bases outside the gene matches: 11. The germline gives CDR1 SGHTA, CDR2 FQGNSA. The CDR3 has 17 residues. CDR3 amino acids: CASSLKTGRLTNEKLFF. The CDR3 DNA follows: TGTGCCAGCAGCCTAAAGACAGGGAGATTGACTAATGAAAAACTGTTTTTT.

This CDR3 is CASSVLGYGYTF. CDR3 coding DNA: TGTGCCAGCAGCGTTTTGGGCTATGGCTACACCTTC. The chain joins TRBV7-9 to TRBJ1-2, with D hard to call. V lost 5 bases to trimming and J lost 4 bases, with 8 bases between them. CDR3 length: 12 residues. CDR1 is SEHNR and CDR2 is FQNEAQ in the germline V gene (reference sequence).

This clonotype was counted between two and nine times. V and J are TRBV29-1 and TRBJ2-7; 10 bases are a match to TRBD1. The V gene's germline CDR1 is SQVTM and CDR2 ANQGSEA. This CDR3 comprises 12 residues. The ends lost 8 bases at V and 5 bases at J; junction bases unmatched: 6. The CDR3 loop is CSIRQGANEQYF. In nucleotides, the CDR3 is TGCAGCATACGACAGGGGGCAAACGAGCAGTACTTC.

This clonotype was counted a few times. The chain has TRBV7-2 and TRBJ2-5, with 10 bases identical to TRBD1. This CDR3 has 15 residues. CDR1 is SGHTA and CDR2 is FQGNSA in the germline V gene. Unmatched junction bases numbered 7, after V lost 4 bases and J lost 5 bases. This CDR3 reads CASSSTGTGVETQYF. The CDR3 DNA is TGTGCCAGCAGCTCGACCGGGACAGGGGTCGAGACCCAGTACTTC.

The chain combines TRBV6-4 with TRBJ2-2; TRBD2 aligns across 7 bases. CDR3 length equals 14 residues. Germline values: CDR1 MRHNA, CDR2 SNTAGT. Trimming at V came to 6 bases and at J to 3 bases, leaving 4 bases not matched to a gene. As DNA, the CDR3 is TGTGCCAGCAGCCGACTAGCAGACACCGGGGAGCTGTTTTTT. Translation gives CASSRLADTGELFF.

The gene calls are TRBV5-1 and TRBJ2-5; TRBD2 matches 11 bases. CDR1 and CDR2 from the germline V gene are SGHRS and YFSETQ. V shed 4 bases and J 3 bases; nucleotides not matched to a gene: 11. The CDR3 totals 17 residues. The CDR3 region is CASSQGLAEPSKETQYF. CDR3 coding DNA: TGCGCCAGCAGCCAGGGACTAGCGGAGCCCTCCAAAGAGACCCAGTACTTC.

The gene calls are TRBV3-1 and TRBJ1-6; 7 bases map to TRBD1. CDR3 length equals 18 residues. Germline trimming cut 0 bases from V and 8 bases from J; bases unmatched to any gene: 13. Germline assignment: CDR1 LGHDT and CDR2 YNNKEL (reference sequence). CDR3 bases: TGTGCCAGCAGCCAAGATGATATGCGAGACAGGGTGCATTCACCCCTCCACTTT. Translating it yields CASSQDDMRDRVHSPLHF. Filled out from reference TRBV3-1 and TRBJ1-6, the complete variable domain reads DTAVSQTPKYLVTQMGNDKSIKCEQNLGHDTMYWYKQDSKKFLKIMFSYNNKELIINETVPNRFSPKSPDKAHLNLHINSLELGDSAVYFCASSQDDMRDRVHSPLHFGNGTRLTVT.

This clonotype came up a few times. V gene TRBV9 combines with J gene TRBJ1-4, with a possible D match to TRBD1 (5 bases). V gave up 0 bases and J gave up 12 bases, with 15 bases separating them. Germline V lookup: CDR1 SGDLS, CDR2 YYNGEE. This CDR3 has 14 amino acids. The CDR3 loop reads CASSVEQGQGELFF. The CDR3 coding sequence is TGTGCCAGCAGCGTAGAGCAGGGCCAAGGGGAACTGTTTTTT.

The chain combines TRBV13 with TRBJ2-5; TRBD2 agrees at 14 bases. There are 20 residues in the CDR3. Germline lookup yields CDR1 PRHDT and CDR2 FYEKMQ (reference sequence). V trimming: 0 bases; J trimming: 4 bases; junction bases outside the gene matches: 13. This chain's CDR3 is CASSLGLDRTSGGRGETQYF. The DNA of the CDR3 is TGTGCCAGCAGCTTAGGCCTTGACCGGACTAGCGGGGGGAGAGGAGAGACCCAGTACTTC.

Only a few counts were recorded for this clonotype. The chain joins TRBV7-3 to TRBJ2-1; the match to TRBD2 covers 7 bases. Germline loops: CDR1 SGHTA, CDR2 FQGTGA. The CDR3 is 16 residues long. V was clipped by 0 bases and J by 4 bases; unmatched bases: 6. The CDR3 protein is CASSLTSGGGYNEQFF. The CDR3 region has the DNA TGTGCCAGCAGCTTAACAAGTGGCGGGGGATACAATGAGCAGTTCTTC.

The table lists this clonotype with a few counts. The rearrangement joins TRBV10-3 to TRBJ1-4; the D is unclear. The V end was cut by 8 bases, the J end by 4 bases, with 11 bases between. The CDR3 loop spans 13 amino acids. Germline V gene sequence: CDR1 ENHRY, CDR2 SYGVKD. This CDR3 reads CAIGPGYNEKLFF. CDR3 coding DNA: TGTGCCATCGGACCGGGGTATAATGAAAAACTGTTTTTT.

The chain has TRBV7-2 and TRBJ1-5; D possibly corresponds to TRBD1 (6 bases). Germline CDR1 reads SGHTA; CDR2 reads FQGNSA. V dropped 0 bases and J dropped 10 bases, with 16 bases sitting between them. The CDR3 consists of 15 residues. The CDR3, as DNA: TGTGCCAGCAGCTTAGCTGGGGGCAGGGCCTATCCCCAGCATTTT. Amino acids: CASSLAGGRAYPQHF. Full variable domain (missing parts from reference TRBV7-2 and TRBJ1-5): GAGVSQSPSNKVTEKGKDVELRCDPISGHTALYWYRQSLGQGLEFLIYFQGNSAPDKSGLPSDRFSAERTGGSVSTLTIQRTQQEDSAVYLCASSLAGGRAYPQHFGDGTRLSIL.

The chain uses TRBV7-9 and TRBJ2-5, with 10 bases lining up with TRBD2. The CDR3 runs 18 residues. J was trimmed by 5 bases and V by 1 base; bases with no gene match: 13. Germline-derived CDR1 and CDR2 are SEHNR and FQNEAQ (reference sequence). The CDR3 DNA reads as TGTGCCAGCAGCTTAGGATTCGCTAGCGGGGGCCACCGGGAGACCCAGTACTTC. Translating gives CASSLGFASGGHRETQYF. Full variable domain (missing parts from reference TRBV7-9 and TRBJ2-5): DTGVSQNPRHKITKRGQNVTFRCDPISEHNRLYWYRQTLGQGPEFLTYFQNEAQLEKSRLLSDRFSAERPKGSFSTLEIQRTEQGDSAMYLCASSLGFASGGHRETQYFGPGTRLLVL.

This rearrangement joins TRBV24-1 to TRBJ2-2; possibly TRBD1 for D (7 bases). The germline gives CDR1 KGHDR, CDR2 SFDVKD. The V and J ends lost 4 bases and 0 bases respectively, with 20 bases between them. The CDR3 runs to 19 residues. CDR3 DNA: TGTGCCACCAGTGACCTGACAGGGACTGGCATTCCGAACACCGGGGAGCTGTTTTTT. Protein sequence: CATSDLTGTGIPNTGELFF.

The J gene is TRBJ2-3, the V gene TRBV5-1, with 7 nucleotides matching TRBD1. The length of the CDR3 is 17 residues. Per the germline V gene, CDR1 is SGHRS and CDR2 is YFSETQ. V dropped 4 bases and J dropped 2; count of bases not matched to a gene: 13. This chain's CDR3 is CASSLLTGDGDTDTQYF. In DNA, the CDR3 is TGCGCCAGCAGCCTACTTACAGGGGATGGTGACACAGATACGCAGTATTTT.

The chain has TRBV3-1 and TRBJ2-5; possible D gene TRBD2, 6 bases. Germline V gives CDR1 LGHDT, CDR2 YNNKEL (reference sequence). The length of the CDR3 is 16 residues. The V end lost 1 base, the J end lost 2 bases, and 14 bases lay between the germline ends. This chain's CDR3 is CASSQVYGGPQETQYF. The DNA of the CDR3 is TGTGCCAGCAGCCAAGTATACGGGGGACCACAAGAGACCCAGTACTTC.

The chain recombines TRBV10-3 with TRBJ2-1; 9 bases line up with TRBD1. Germline trimming cut 6 bases from V and 3 bases from J; bases unmatched to any gene: 6. This CDR3 is built from 15 residues. Germline V gene sequence: CDR1 ENHRY, CDR2 SYGVKD. CDR3 sequence reads: CAIRTSGQGYNEQFF. The CDR3 region has the DNA TGTGCCATCAGGACTTCGGGACAGGGCTACAATGAGCAGTTCTTC.

The chain carries TRBV6-1 and TRBJ1-3; no clear D gene. CDR3 size: 15 residues. Trimming took off 4 bases at V and 0 bases at J, with 10 bases between the two ends. Germline V lookup: CDR1 MNHNS, CDR2 SASEGT. CDR3 loop: CASSATLPSGNTIYF. The DNA of the CDR3 is TGTGCCAGCAGTGCGACCCTCCCCTCTGGAAACACCATATATTTT.

This sequence joins TRBV15 and TRBJ1-1; D gene uncertain. Between the trimmed V and J ends, which lost 5 bases and 1 base, there was a span of 8 bases. CDR3 length: 13 residues. CDR1 is LNHNV, CDR2 YYDKDF, per germline (reference sequence). In DNA form, the CDR3 reads TGTGCCACCAGCGCCCGGTCGAACACTGAAGCTTTCTTT. This gives the protein CATSARSNTEAFF. Variable domain in full (rest from reference TRBV15 and TRBJ1-1): DAMVIQNPRYQVTQFGKPVTLSCSQTLNHNVMYWYQQKSSQAPKLLFHYYDKDFNNEADTPDNFQSRRPNTSFCFLDIRSPGLGDTAMYLCATSARSNTEAFFGQGTRLTVV.